The 20 T cell receptor beta chains below all came from one sample that was sequenced in a study of T-cell reconstitution after alpha-beta-depleted transplantation in children. A library of TCRbeta sequences, prepared with unique molecular identifiers, was generated. TCRdb used MiXCR to reprocess the PCR reads, holding one entry per CDR3 protein. The sample contains over 150,000 distinct CDR3 sequences, 14% to 15% of which appear only once. The sequenced sample was PBMCs from the stem cell graft donor, obtained from the stem cell graft. These receptors were collected from a human donor who donated a stem cell graft to a child with acute lymphoblastic leukemia.

In this sample, this clonotype turned up many times. The chain uses TRBV5-1 and TRBJ1-4; 7 positions agree with TRBD1. After removal of 4 bases from V and 4 bases from J, the junction contained 7 bases not matched to a gene. CDR3 length: 15 residues. Germline loops: CDR1 SGHRS, CDR2 YFSETQ. This CDR3 reads CASSATGVFNEKLFF. The CDR3 DNA follows: TGCGCCAGCAGCGCCACAGGGGTCTTTAATGAAAAACTGTTTTTT.

This clonotype occurred a few times. V usage is TRBV11-3 and J usage is TRBJ2-2, with 8 bases matching TRBD2. This CDR3 spans 14 amino acids. Trimming cost V 10 bases and J 1 base; bases outside gene matches: 5. The germline V gene has CDR1 SGHNT and CDR2 YENEEA. The CDR3 loop is CAIPLAENTGELFF. Here the CDR3 DNA reads TGTGCCATCCCACTAGCGGAGAACACCGGGGAGCTGTTTTTT.

With respect to this clonotype: A clone one base away is much larger, so this may be a read error. The V gene is TRBV28, the J gene TRBJ2-4, with 8 bases identical to TRBD2. CDR3 length: 14 residues. CDR1 and CDR2 (germline): MDHEN, SYDVKM. The CDR3 is CAGSPLREGNIQYF. The CDR3 coding sequence is TGTGCCGGCAGTCCCCTTCGGGAGGGAAACATTCAGTACTTC.

This clonotype was counted at least ten times. One end of the junction does not line up with germline, which may come from a read error. The chain is built from TRBV28 and TRBJ2-7; TRBD1 matches 9 bases. Germline V gene data show CDR1 as MDHEN and CDR2 as SYDVKM. This CDR3 is 11 amino acids long. The CDR3 DNA reads TGTGCCAGCAGTCTCGGACAGGGGATACACTTC. Its protein is CASSLGQGIHF.

In its sample, this clonotype was seen many times. The genes are TRBV12-3 or TRBV12-4 and TRBJ2-3; the match to TRBD2 covers 12 bases. Trimming removed 8 bases from V and 0 bases from J; junction bases left unmatched: 3. The CDR3 consists of 15 residues. The CDR3 region has the DNA TGTGCCAGCCGACTAGCGGGAGCTAGCACAGATACGCAGTATTTT. Protein: CASRLAGASTDTQYF.

The chain joins TRBV27 to TRBJ2-7; 9 nucleotides line up with TRBD1. V shed 4 bases and J 3 bases; nucleotides not matched to a gene: 7. From germline, CDR1 is MNHEY and CDR2 SMNVEV (reference sequence). This CDR3 is 15 amino acids long. CDR3 nucleotide sequence: TGTGCCAGCAGTTACCGGCGGGACAGGGTCTACGAGCAGTACTTC. This gives the protein CASSYRRDRVYEQYF.

This clonotype was counted ten times or more. V and J are TRBV5-1 and TRBJ2-1, with 12 nucleotides matching TRBD2. Germline V gene sequence: CDR1 SGHRS, CDR2 YFSETQ. This CDR3 has 17 amino acids. The trim removed 4 bases at V and 10 bases at J, leaving 15 bases unmatched. As DNA, the CDR3 is TGCGCCAGCAGCCCCCGGGGGCTAGCGGGAGGGCCGGGCGAGCAGTTCTTC. Protein: CASSPRGLAGGPGEQFF.

This clonotype was observed at least ten times. The V gene is TRBV12-3 or TRBV12-4, the J gene TRBJ2-7, with no clear D. The V and J ends lost 2 bases and 2 bases respectively, with 7 bases between them. The CDR3 consists of 13 residues. CDR3 DNA: TGTGCCAGCAGTTTACTGGGTACCTACGAGCAGTACTTC. It encodes CASSLLGTYEQYF.

V is TRBV10-2 and J is TRBJ2-7; 9 bases agree with TRBD2. The CDR3 loop spans 15 amino acids. Per the germline V gene, CDR1 is WSHSY and CDR2 is SAAADI. V gave up 5 bases and J gave up 7 bases; unmatched junction bases: 12. The CDR3 sequence is CASSLLSGSSGEQYF. In nucleotides, the CDR3 is TGCGCCAGCAGTCTACTTAGCGGGAGCTCGGGGGAGCAGTACTTC.

This clonotype came up many times. The V call is TRBV7-9, the J call TRBJ1-1; the match to TRBD1 covers 9 bases. Germline V CDR1 and CDR2: SEHNR, FQNEAQ (reference sequence). The CDR3 spans 12 residues. J lost 8 bases, V lost 5 bases, and 3 bases had no gene match. The CDR3 region has the DNA TGTGCCAGCAGCACAGGACAGGGGGAAGCTTTCTTT. It codes for CASSTGQGEAFF. Drawing the rest from reference TRBV7-9 and TRBJ1-1, the complete variable domain is DTGVSQNPRHKITKRGQNVTFRCDPISEHNRLYWYRQTLGQGPEFLTYFQNEAQLEKSRLLSDRFSAERPKGSFSTLEIQRTEQGDSAMYLCASSTGQGEAFFGQGTRLTVV.

This clonotype appeared many times. The chain couples TRBV11-1 to TRBJ1-1; TRBD1 matches at 7 bases. The germline V gene encodes CDR1 SGHAT and CDR2 FQDESV (reference sequence). The CDR3 totals 14 residues. With V trimmed by 2 bases and J by 3 bases, 3 bases remained unmatched. The CDR3 coding sequence is TGTGCCAGCAGCTTATTCGACAGGGACACTGAAGCTTTCTTT. This gives the protein CASSLFDRDTEAFF.

Many counts were recorded for this clonotype. The genes are TRBV5-1 and TRBJ1-1; 7 bases are shared with TRBD1. The junction had 10 bases not matched to a gene; V was cut back by 5 bases and J by 6 bases. CDR1 and CDR2 (germline): SGHRS, YFSETQ. The CDR3 loop spans 14 amino acids. The CDR3, as DNA: TGCGCCAGCAGATATATTACAGGGGTCTCTGAAGCTTTCTTT. The encoded protein is CASRYITGVSEAFF.

The chain is built from TRBV5-4 and TRBJ2-3; 8 bases are a match to TRBD2. The CDR3 is 17 residues long. Unmatched junction bases numbered 10, after V lost 4 bases and J lost 0 bases. Germline CDR1 reads SGHNT; CDR2 reads YYREEE (reference sequence). This CDR3 is CASSPGVAGYSTDTQYF. CDR3 bases: TGTGCCAGCAGCCCGGGGGTAGCGGGATATAGCACAGATACGCAGTATTTT.

In its sample, this clonotype was seen many times. The V gene is TRBV7-9, the J gene TRBJ1-1; D is unclear. The CDR3 has 13 residues. Germline values: CDR1 SEHNR, CDR2 FQNEAQ (reference sequence). Deletions cut 2 bases from V and 0 bases from J, with 4 bases between. CDR3 residues: CASSLYLNTEAFF. CDR3 nucleotide sequence: TGTGCCAGCAGCTTATACCTGAACACTGAAGCTTTCTTT.

The V call is TRBV10-3, the J call TRBJ2-2, with 7 positions matching TRBD2. V shed 3 bases and J 2 bases; nucleotides not matched to a gene: 9. This CDR3 comprises 17 residues. Germline V gives CDR1 ENHRY, CDR2 SYGVKD. The CDR3 sequence is CAISDPIAGPNTGELFF. The CDR3 DNA sequence: TGTGCCATCAGTGACCCGATAGCGGGCCCTAACACCGGGGAGCTGTTTTTT.

This clonotype was found many times. The rearrangement links TRBV4-1 to TRBJ2-3; TRBD2 aligns across 13 bases. Trimming at V came to 1 base and at J to 3 bases, leaving 7 bases not matched to a gene. The germline gives CDR1 MGHRA, CDR2 YSYEKL. The length of the CDR3 is 18 residues. The CDR3 sequence: CASSQVLAGGPVTDTQYF. The CDR3 DNA follows: TGCGCCAGCAGCCAAGTACTAGCGGGAGGGCCCGTGACAGATACGCAGTATTTT.

This clonotype was picked up many times. The J gene is TRBJ1-5, the V gene TRBV19; 7 bases align to TRBD1. The germline V gene encodes CDR1 LNHDA and CDR2 SQIVND (reference sequence). The CDR3 runs to 15 residues. Trimming removed 9 bases from V and 1 base from J; junction bases left unmatched: 9. CDR3 region: CASKPQGMSNQPQHF. The CDR3 DNA reads TGTGCCAGCAAACCACAGGGGATGAGCAATCAGCCCCAGCATTTT.

This clonotype was seen at least ten times. The V call is TRBV29-1, the J call TRBJ2-1, with 11 bases lining up with TRBD1. The CDR3 is 14 residues long. J gave up 6 bases and V 1 base, and 2 bases lay outside the gene matches. Germline assignment: CDR1 SQVTM and CDR2 ANQGSEA. This chain's CDR3 is CSVEVGTGGNEQFF. The CDR3 bases are TGCAGCGTTGAAGTGGGGACAGGGGGCAATGAGCAGTTCTTC.

V gene TRBV12-3 or TRBV12-4 combines with J gene TRBJ1-3; 7 nucleotides match TRBD1. V trimming: 2 bases; J trimming: 4 bases; junction bases outside the gene matches: 8. There are 16 residues in the CDR3. The CDR3 DNA follows: TGTGCCAGCAGTTTAACAGGGGACTTTCCCGGAAACACCATATATTTT. This gives the protein CASSLTGDFPGNTIYF.

This clonotype appeared many times. V is TRBV20-1 and J is TRBJ2-7; 7 positions match TRBD2. The CDR3 runs 15 residues. Germline values: CDR1 DFQATT, CDR2 SNEGSKA (reference sequence). V shed 7 bases, J shed 7 bases, and the junction held 19 bases outside the gene matches. This chain's CDR3 is CSVTKGAGRLTEQYF. CDR3 sequence (DNA): TGCAGTGTCACAAAGGGAGCGGGGAGACTAACGGAGCAGTACTTC.